This T cell receptor (beta chain) was documented in a study of T cell responses to AZD1222 COVID-19 vaccine. Background on the study: Analysis merged second doses at about 4 or about 12 weeks.

Sequenced by immunoSEQ multiplex PCR; TCRdb stores in-frame clones only, minus some. The sample yields 85,000 to 95,000 clones, 90% seen once. General study points: Of the AZD1222 recipients, only five to seven were seropositive at baseline. Targets within unmutated variant regions were reportedly found for nearly half of spike-specific TCRs. Spike-specific TCR breadth rose after two AZD1222 doses, and depth rose as well.

Of note for this clone: The antigen remains unidentified.

CDR1 is KGHSH and CDR2 is LQKENI in the germline V gene. The V and J ends lost 3 bases and 7 bases, in that order; junction bases with no gene match: 3. The CDR3 is 14 residues long. Sample: peripheral blood, taken on day 0 of AZD1222 vaccination. The clonotype comes from an adult in good health. V usage is TRBV18 and J usage is TRBJ1-4; the match to TRBD1 covers 9 bases. The CDR3 region has the DNA TGTGCCAGCTCACCCGACAGGGGGGCTGAAAAACTGTTTTTT. This translates into CASSPDRGAEKLFF.